This TCR beta chain is from a study of T cell responses to AZD1222 COVID-19 vaccine. General study points: Mapped onto spike, vaccine-associated CD4 TCRs spanned it and were dominant at 160-218 and 743-854. Repertoires were obtained solely post-peak T cell response.

This CDR3 is 16 amino acids long. Germline V gene lookup returns CDR1 ENHRY and CDR2 SYGVKD. Between the trimmed V and J ends, which lost 4 bases and 8 bases, there was a span of 23 bases. Concerning this clone itself: Its target is unknown.

Only in-frame clones appear in the TCRdb table, and some are missing; sequencing was by immunoSEQ multiplex PCR. The data contain approximately 100,000 clones, about 88% of them seen just once; the ten biggest clones take up 18%. The sequencing used peripheral blood, collected on day 0 of AZD1222 vaccination. This receptor was obtained from an adult in good health. The V gene is TRBV10-3, the J gene TRBJ1-2; TRBD1 is a possible D gene (5 bases). The CDR3 here is CAISGTRASETGGYTF. Here the CDR3 DNA reads TGTGCCATCAGTGGAACAAGGGCTTCAGAAACAGGCGGCTACACCTTC.